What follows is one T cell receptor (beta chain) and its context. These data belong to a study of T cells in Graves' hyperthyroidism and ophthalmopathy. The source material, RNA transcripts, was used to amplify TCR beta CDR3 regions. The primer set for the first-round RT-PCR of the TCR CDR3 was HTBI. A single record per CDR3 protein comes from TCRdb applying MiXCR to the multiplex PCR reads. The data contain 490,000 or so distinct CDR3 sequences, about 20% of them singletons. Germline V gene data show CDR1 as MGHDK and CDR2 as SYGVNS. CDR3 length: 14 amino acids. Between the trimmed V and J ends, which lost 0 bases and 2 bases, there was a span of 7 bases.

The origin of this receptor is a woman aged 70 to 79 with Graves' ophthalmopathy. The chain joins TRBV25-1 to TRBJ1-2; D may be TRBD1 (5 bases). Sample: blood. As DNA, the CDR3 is TGTGCCAGCAGTGAATATGGGGGGAACTATGGCTACACCTTC. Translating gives CASSEYGGNYGYTF.